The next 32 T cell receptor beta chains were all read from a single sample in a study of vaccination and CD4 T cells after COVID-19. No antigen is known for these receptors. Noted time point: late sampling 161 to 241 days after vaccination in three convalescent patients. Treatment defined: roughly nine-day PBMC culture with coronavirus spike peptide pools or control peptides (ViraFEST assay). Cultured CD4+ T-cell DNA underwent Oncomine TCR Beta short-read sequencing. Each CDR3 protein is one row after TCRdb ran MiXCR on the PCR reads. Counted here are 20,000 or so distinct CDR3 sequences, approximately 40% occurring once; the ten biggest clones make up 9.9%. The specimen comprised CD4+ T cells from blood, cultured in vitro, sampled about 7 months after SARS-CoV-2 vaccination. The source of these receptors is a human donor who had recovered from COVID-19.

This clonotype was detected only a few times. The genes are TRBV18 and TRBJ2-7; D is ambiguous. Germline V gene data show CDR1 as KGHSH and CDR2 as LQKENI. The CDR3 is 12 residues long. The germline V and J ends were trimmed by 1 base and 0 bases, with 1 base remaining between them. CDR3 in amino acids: CASSPHSYEQYF. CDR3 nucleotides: TGTGCCAGCTCACCACACTCCTACGAGCAGTACTTC. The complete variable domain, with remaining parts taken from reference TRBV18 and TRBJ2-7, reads NAGVMQNPRHLVRRRGQEARLRCSPMKGHSHVYWYRQLPEEGLKFMVYLQKENIIDESGMPKERFSAEFPKEGPSILRIQQVVRGDSAAYFCASSPHSYEQYFGPGTRLTVT.

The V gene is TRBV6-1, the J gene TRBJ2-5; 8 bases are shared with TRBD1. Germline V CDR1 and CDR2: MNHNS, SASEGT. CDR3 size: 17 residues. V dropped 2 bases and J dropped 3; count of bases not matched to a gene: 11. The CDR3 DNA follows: TGTGCCAGCAGTGAAATGGGACAGGCAGTACGGGAAGAGACCCAGTACTTC. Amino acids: CASSEMGQAVREETQYF.

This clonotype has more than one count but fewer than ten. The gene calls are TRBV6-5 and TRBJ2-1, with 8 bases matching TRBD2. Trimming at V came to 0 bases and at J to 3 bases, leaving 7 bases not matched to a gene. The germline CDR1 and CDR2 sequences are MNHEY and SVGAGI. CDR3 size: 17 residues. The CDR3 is CASSYSAGRGVYNEQFF. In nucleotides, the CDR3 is TGTGCCAGCAGTTACTCTGCGGGGCGGGGGGTCTACAATGAGCAGTTCTTC.

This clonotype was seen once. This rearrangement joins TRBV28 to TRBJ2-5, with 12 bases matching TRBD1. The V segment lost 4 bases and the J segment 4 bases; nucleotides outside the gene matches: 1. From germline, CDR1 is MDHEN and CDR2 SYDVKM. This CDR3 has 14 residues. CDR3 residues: CASSSGQGAETQYF. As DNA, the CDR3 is TGTGCCAGCAGTTCGGGACAGGGGGCAGAGACCCAGTACTTC.

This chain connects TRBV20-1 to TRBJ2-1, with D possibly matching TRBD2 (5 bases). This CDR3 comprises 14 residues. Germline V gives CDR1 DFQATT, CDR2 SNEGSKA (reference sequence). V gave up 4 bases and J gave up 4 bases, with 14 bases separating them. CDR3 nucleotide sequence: TGCAGTGCTACTCGAGCGGTTATGTACAATGAGCAGTTCTTC. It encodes CSATRAVMYNEQFF.

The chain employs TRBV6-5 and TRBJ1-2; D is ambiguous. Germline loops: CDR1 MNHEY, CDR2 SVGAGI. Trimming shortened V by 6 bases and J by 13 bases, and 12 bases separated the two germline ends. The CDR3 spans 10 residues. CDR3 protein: CASRYGLPTF. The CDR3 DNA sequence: TGTGCCAGCAGATACGGATTGCCCACCTTC.

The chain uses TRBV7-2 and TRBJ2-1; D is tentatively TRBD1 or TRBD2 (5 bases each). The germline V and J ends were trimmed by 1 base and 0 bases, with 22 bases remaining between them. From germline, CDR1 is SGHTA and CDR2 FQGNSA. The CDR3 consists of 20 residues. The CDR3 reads CASSLDPVIGDDLSYNEQFF. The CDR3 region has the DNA TGTGCCAGCAGCTTAGACCCCGTAATTGGGGACGACCTCTCCTACAATGAGCAGTTCTTC.

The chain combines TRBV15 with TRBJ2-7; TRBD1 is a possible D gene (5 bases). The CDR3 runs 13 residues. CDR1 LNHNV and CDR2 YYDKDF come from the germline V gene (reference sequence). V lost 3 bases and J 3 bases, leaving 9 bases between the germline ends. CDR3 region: CATSRDTDYEQYF. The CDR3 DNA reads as TGTGCCACCAGCAGGGACACCGACTACGAGCAGTACTTC.

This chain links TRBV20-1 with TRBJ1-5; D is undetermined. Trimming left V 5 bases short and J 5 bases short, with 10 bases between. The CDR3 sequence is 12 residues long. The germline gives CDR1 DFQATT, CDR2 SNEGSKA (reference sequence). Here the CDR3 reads CSALSGYQPQHF. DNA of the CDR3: TGCAGTGCTCTAAGCGGATATCAGCCCCAGCATTTT.

CDR3 DNA sequence: TGTGCCAGTAGTATACAGGGGGCTCGATTACCCCTCCACTTT. It specifies CASSIQGARLPLHF. This chain joins TRBV19 and TRBJ1-6; 8 bases are shared with TRBD1. CDR3 size: 14 residues. The ends lost 2 bases at V and 12 bases at J; junction bases unmatched: 6. The V gene's germline CDR1 is LNHDA and CDR2 SQIVND (reference sequence).

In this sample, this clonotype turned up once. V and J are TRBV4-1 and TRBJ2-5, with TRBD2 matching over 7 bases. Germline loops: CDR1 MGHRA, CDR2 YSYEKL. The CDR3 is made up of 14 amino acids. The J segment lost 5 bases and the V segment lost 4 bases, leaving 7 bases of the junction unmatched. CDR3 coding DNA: TGCGCCAGCAGCCGATCGCCGGGAGGTGAGACCCAGTACTTC. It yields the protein CASSRSPGGETQYF.

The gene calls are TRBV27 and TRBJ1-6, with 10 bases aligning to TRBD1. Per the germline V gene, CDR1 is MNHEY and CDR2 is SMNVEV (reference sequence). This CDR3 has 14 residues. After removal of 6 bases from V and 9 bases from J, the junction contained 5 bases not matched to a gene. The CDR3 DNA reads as TGTGCCAGCAGAACCGACAGGGGGCCTTCACCCCTCCACTTT. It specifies CASRTDRGPSPLHF.

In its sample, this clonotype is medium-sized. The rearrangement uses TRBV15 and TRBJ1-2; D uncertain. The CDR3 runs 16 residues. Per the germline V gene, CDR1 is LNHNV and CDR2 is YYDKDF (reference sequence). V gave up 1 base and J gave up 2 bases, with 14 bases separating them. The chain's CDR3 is CATSRGRQVPNYGYTF. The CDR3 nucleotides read TGTGCCACCAGCAGAGGGAGGCAGGTCCCGAACTATGGCTACACCTTC.

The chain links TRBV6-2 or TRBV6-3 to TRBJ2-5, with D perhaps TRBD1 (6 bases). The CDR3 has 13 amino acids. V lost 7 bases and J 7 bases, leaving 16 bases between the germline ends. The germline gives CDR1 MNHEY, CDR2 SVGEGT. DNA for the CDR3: TGTGCCAGCACCCAGGGACATGGAGGGACCCAGTACTTC. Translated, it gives CASTQGHGGTQYF.

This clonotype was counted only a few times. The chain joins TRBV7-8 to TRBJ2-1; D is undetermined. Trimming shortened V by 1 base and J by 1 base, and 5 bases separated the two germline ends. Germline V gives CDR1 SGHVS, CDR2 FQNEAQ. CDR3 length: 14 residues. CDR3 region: CASSLEKSYNEQFF. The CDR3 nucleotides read TGTGCCAGCAGCTTAGAGAAATCCTACAATGAGCAGTTCTTC.

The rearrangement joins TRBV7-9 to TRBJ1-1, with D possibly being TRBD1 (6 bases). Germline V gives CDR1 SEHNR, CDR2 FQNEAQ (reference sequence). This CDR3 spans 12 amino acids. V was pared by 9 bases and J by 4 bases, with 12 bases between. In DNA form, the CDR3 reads TGTGCCAGTCACAGGGCAGTCACTGAAGCTTTCTTT. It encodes CASHRAVTEAFF.

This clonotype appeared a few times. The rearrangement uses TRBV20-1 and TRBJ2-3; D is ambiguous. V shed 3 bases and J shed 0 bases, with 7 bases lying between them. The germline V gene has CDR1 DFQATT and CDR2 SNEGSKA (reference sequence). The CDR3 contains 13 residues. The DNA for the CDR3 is TGCAGTGCTAGGATAAGGAGCACAGATACGCAGTATTTT. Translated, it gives CSARIRSTDTQYF.

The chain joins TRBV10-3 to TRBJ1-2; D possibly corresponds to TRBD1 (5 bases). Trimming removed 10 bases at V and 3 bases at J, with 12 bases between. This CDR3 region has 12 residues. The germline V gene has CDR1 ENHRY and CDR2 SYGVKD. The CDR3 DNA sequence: TGTGCCACCCAGGGTCTGGACTATGGCTACACCTTC. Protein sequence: CATQGLDYGYTF.

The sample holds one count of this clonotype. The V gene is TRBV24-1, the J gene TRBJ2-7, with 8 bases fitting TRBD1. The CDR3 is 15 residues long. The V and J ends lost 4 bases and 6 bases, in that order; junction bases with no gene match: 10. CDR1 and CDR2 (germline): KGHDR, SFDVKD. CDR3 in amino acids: CATSEGGQGTGEQYF. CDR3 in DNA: TGTGCCACCAGTGAGGGTGGACAGGGAACGGGCGAGCAGTACTTC.

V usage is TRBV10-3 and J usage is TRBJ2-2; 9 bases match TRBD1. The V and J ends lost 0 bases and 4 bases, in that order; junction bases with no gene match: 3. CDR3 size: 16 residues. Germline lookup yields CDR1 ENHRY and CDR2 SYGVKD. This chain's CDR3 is CAISESGDRATGELFF. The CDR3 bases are TGTGCCATCAGTGAGTCGGGGGACAGGGCCACCGGGGAGCTGTTTTTT.

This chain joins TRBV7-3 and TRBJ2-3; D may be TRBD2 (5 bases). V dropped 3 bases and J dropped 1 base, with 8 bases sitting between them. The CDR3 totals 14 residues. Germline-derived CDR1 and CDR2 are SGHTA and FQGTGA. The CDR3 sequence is CASSFTSGTDTQYF. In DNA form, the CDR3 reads TGTGCCAGCAGCTTTACTAGTGGCACAGATACGCAGTATTTT.

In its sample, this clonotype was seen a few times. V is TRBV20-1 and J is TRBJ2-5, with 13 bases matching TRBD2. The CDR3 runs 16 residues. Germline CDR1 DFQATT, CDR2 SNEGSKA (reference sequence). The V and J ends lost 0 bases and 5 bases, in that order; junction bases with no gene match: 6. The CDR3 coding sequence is TGCAGTGCTAGAGATCTCAGACTAGCGGGAGGCGAGACCCAGTACTTC. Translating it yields CSARDLRLAGGETQYF.

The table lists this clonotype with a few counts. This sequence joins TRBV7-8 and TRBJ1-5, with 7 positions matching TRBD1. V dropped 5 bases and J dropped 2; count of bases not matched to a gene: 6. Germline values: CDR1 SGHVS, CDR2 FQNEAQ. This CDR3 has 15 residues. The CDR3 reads CASSQDRVGNQPQHF. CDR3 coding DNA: TGTGCCAGCAGCCAAGACAGGGTTGGCAATCAGCCCCAGCATTTT.

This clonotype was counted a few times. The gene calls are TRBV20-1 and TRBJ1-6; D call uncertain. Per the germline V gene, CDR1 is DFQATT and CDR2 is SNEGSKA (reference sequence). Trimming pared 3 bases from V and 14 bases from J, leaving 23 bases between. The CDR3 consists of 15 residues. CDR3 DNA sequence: TGCAGTGCTAGGCCCACGGATAACCCCCTCGAATCCCTCCACTTT. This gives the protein CSARPTDNPLESLHF.

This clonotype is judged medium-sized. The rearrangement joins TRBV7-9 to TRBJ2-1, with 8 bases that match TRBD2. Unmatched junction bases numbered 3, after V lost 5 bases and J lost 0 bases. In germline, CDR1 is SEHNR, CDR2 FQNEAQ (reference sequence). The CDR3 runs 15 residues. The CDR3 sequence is CASSVSGTSYNEQFF. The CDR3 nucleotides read TGTGCCAGCAGCGTTAGCGGGACCTCCTACAATGAGCAGTTCTTC.

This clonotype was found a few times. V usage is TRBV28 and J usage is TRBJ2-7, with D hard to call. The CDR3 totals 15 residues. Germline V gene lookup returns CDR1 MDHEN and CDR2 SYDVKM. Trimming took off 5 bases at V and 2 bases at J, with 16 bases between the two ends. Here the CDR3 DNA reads TGTGCCAGCAGTACACCCGGCAGTTTTCCCTACGAGCAGTACTTC. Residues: CASSTPGSFPYEQYF.

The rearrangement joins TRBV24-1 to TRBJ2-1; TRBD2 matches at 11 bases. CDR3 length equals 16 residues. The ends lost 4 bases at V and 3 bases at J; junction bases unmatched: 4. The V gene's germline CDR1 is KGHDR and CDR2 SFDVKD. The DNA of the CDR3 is TGTGCCACCAGTGAGGAGACTAGCGGGATCTACAATGAGCAGTTCTTC. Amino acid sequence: CATSEETSGIYNEQFF.

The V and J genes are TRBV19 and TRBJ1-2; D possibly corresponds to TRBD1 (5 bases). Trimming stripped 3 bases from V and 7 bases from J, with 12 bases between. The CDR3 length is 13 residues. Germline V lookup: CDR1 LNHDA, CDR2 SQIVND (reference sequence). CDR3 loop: CASSIEGRRGYTF. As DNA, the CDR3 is TGTGCCAGTAGTATCGAGGGACGGCGTGGCTACACCTTC.

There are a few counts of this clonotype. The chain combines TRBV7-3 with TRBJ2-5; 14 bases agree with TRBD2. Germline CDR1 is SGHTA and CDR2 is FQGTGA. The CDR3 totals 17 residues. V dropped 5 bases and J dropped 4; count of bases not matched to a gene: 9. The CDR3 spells CASSLGTSGSGGETQYF. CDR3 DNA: TGTGCCAGCAGCCTGGGGACTAGCGGGAGTGGAGGAGAGACCCAGTACTTC.

The CDR3 nucleotides are TGTGCCAGCAGCTACGGGACAGCTGGGGCCAACGTCCTGACTTTC. Translated, it gives CASSYGTAGANVLTF. V gene TRBV7-3 combines with J gene TRBJ2-6, with 7 bases aligning to TRBD1. From germline, CDR1 is SGHTA and CDR2 FQGTGA. There are 15 residues in the CDR3. V lost 4 bases, J lost 2 bases, and 2 bases stayed unmatched.

The CDR3 protein is CSAPWTGGINQPQHF. CDR3 in DNA: TGCAGTGCCCCATGGACAGGGGGCATCAATCAGCCCCAGCATTTT. The chain joins TRBV20-1 to TRBJ1-5; 11 nucleotides align to TRBD1. Germline V gene lookup returns CDR1 DFQATT and CDR2 SNEGSKA (reference sequence). The CDR3 extends over 15 amino acids. The trim removed 6 bases at V and 3 bases at J, leaving 7 bases unmatched.

The CDR3 here is CASSSQSYGYTF. DNA for the CDR3: TGTGCCAGCAGTTCCCAAAGCTATGGCTACACCTTC. The V call is TRBV6-2 or TRBV6-3, the J call TRBJ1-2; D gene unclear. The length of the CDR3 is 12 residues. Looked up from germline, CDR1 is MNHEY and CDR2 is SVGEGT. Trimming removed 4 bases at V and 4 bases at J, with 7 bases between.